This is a list of T cell receptor beta chains from one sample in a study of OX40 agonist ivuxolimab in advanced cancers. The data were produced by immunoSEQ multiplex PCR, yet TCRdb's version contains in-frame clones alone and is incomplete. The sample yields 65,000 to 90,000 clones, about 93% seen once. The input for sequencing was CD4+ or CD8+ T cells sorted from blood, taken in a trial of the OX40 agonist ivuxolimab. Receptors originate from an adult with an advanced solid tumor such as melanoma, head and neck, liver or kidney cancer. The CDR3 runs from the conserved cysteine through the conserved F or W. Fields, in order: D gene, V gene, J gene, clone size, CDR3 DNA, CDR3 protein. The D gene is left open where the match is weak. Size is omitted from some rows. Given values are once, few, many or a class for expanded clones.

.	TRBV5-1	TRBJ2-2	.	TGCGCCAGCAGCTTTACAGGGCAAGCGGCCGGGGAGCTGTTTTTT	CASSFTGQAAGELFF
TRBD1	TRBV2	TRBJ2-5	.	TGTGCCAGCAGTACAGGGGGCGGCTTTTTTCCGTACTTC	CASSTGGGFFPYF
TRBD1	TRBV9	TRBJ2-7	.	TGTGCCAGCACCCTCGGGACAGGGAGGTACGAGCAGTACTTC	CASTLGTGRYEQYF
.	TRBV19	TRBJ2-1	.	TGTGCCAGTAGCCCCGGGACAAGTTCGTACAATGAGCAGTTCTTC	CASSPGTSSYNEQFF
.	TRBV25-1	TRBJ1-1	.	TGTGCCAGCACTAGCAGGGGTGATAATACTGAAGCTTTCTTT	CASTSRGDNTEAFF
.	TRBV6-6	TRBJ2-7	.	TGTGCCAGCAGGACAGGCGTCTACTACGAGCAGTACTTC	CASRTGVYYEQYF
.	TRBV18	TRBJ2-2	.	TGTGCCAGCTCGCCATCTGAGGCTCGGTGGACCGGGGAGCTGTTTTTT	CASSPSEARWTGELFF
.	TRBV13	TRBJ2-5	.	TGTGCCAGCAGCGACAGAGGCATTTACCAAGAGACCCAGTACTTC	CASSDRGIYQETQYF
TRBD1	TRBV25-1	TRBJ2-3	.	TGTGCCAGCAGTGAATGGGGACAGGGGGCTACAGATACGCAGTATTTT	CASSEWGQGATDTQYF
TRBD1	TRBV29-1	TRBJ1-5	.	TGCAGCGTTCAGACAGGGGGCTACCCCGGGCCCCAGCATTTT	CSVQTGGYPGPQHF
.	TRBV19	TRBJ1-6	.	TGTGCCAGTAGTATGGGGGGCGGAGGTTCACCCCTCCACTTT	CASSMGGGGSPLHF
.	TRBV2	TRBJ1-5	.	TGTGCCAGCAGCGCCGGACCGTTCCTAGCTGGGCCCCAGCATTTT	CASSAGPFLAGPQHF
TRBD1	TRBV5-4	TRBJ2-7	.	TGTGCCAGCACCGACCGGGACAGGGATTACGAGCAGTACTTC	CASTDRDRDYEQYF
.	TRBV15	TRBJ1-2	once	TGTGCCACCAGCAGAGTTGGTGGGCCAGGGTTATTGGGCTACACCTTC	CATSRVGGPGLLGYTF